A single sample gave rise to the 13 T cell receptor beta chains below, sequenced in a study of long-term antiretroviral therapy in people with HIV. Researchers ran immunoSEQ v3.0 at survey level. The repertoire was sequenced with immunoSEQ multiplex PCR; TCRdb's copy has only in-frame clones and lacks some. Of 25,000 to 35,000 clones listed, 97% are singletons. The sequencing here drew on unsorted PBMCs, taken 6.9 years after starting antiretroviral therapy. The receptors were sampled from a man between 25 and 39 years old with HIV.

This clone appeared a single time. Written as DNA, the CDR3 is TGCGCCAGCAGCCAAGATTGGGGGCCAGGAGAGACCCAGTACTTC. Protein sequence: CASSQDWGPGETQYF. V is TRBV4-1 and J is TRBJ2-5; tentatively, D is TRBD1 (6 bases). Trimming left V 0 bases short and J 4 bases short, with 12 bases between. The CDR3 is 15 residues long. Per the germline V gene, CDR1 is MGHRA and CDR2 is YSYEKL.

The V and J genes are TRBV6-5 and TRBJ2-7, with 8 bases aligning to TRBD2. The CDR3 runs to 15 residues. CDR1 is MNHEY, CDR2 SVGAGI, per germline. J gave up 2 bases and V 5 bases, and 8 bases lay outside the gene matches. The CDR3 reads CASSPRGGLPYEQYF. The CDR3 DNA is TGTGCCAGCAGTCCCCGGGGGGGGCTCCCCTACGAGCAGTACTTC.

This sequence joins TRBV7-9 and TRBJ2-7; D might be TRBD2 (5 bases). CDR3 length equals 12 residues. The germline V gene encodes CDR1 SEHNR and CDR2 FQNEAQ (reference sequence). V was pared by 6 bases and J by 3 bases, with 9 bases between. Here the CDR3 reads CASSSRGYEQYF. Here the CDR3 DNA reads TGTGCCAGCAGTTCCCGGGGCTACGAGCAGTACTTC.

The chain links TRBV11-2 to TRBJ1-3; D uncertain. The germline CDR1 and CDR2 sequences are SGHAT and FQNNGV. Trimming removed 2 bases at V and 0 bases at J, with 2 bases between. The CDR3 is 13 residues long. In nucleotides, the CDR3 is TGTGCCAGCAGCTTACGCTCTGGAAACACCATATATTTT. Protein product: CASSLRSGNTIYF.

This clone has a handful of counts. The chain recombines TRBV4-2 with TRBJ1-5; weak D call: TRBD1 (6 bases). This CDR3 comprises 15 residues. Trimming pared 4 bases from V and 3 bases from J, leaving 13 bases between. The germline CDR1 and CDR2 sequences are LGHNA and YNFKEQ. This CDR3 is CASSPFDRSNQPQHF. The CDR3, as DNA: TGTGCCAGCAGCCCGTTTGACAGGTCCAATCAGCCCCAGCATTTT.

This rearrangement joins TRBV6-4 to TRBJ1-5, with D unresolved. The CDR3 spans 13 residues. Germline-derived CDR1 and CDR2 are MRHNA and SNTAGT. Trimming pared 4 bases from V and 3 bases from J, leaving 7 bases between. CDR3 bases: TGTGCCAGCAGTGTGTATTACAATCAGCCCCAGCATTTT. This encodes CASSVYYNQPQHF.

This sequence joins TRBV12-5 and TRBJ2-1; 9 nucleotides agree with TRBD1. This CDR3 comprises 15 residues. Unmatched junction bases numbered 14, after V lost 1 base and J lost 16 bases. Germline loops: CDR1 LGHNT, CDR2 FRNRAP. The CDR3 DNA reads TGTGCTAGTGGTTTGGGGGACAGGGATGGTTCCCCTATCTTCTTC. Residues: CASGLGDRDGSPIFF.

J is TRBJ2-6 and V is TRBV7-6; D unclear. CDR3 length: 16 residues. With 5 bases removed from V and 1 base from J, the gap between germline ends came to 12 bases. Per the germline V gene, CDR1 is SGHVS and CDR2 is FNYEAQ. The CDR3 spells CASSPPTASGANVLTF. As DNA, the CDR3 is TGTGCCAGCAGCCCACCCACAGCGTCTGGGGCCAACGTCCTGACTTTC.

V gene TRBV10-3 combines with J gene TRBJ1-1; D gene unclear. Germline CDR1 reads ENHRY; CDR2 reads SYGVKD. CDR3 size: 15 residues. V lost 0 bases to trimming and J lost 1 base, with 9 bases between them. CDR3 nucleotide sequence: TGTGCCATCAGTGAGTCTACACGGCAGAACACTGAAGCTTTCTTT. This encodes CAISESTRQNTEAFF.

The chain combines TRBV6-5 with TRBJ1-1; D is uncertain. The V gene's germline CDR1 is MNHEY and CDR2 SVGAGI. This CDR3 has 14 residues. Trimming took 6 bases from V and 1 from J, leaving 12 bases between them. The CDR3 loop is CASRRAGPNTEAFF. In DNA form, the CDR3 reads TGTGCCAGCAGGCGGGCTGGGCCGAACACTGAAGCTTTCTTT.

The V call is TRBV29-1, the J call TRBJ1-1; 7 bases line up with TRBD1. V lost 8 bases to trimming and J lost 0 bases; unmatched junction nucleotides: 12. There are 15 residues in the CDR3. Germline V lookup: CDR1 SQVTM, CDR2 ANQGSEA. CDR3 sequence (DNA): TGCAGCACCGAAACGGGACAGATTTTGAACACTGAAGCTTTCTTT. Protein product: CSTETGQILNTEAFF.

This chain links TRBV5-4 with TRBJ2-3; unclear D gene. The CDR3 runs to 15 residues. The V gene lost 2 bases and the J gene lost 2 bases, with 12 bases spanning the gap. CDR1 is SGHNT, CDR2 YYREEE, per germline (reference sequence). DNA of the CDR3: TGTGCCAGCAGCTTTCGTGGACGCCACACAGATACGCAGTATTTT. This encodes CASSFRGRHTDTQYF.

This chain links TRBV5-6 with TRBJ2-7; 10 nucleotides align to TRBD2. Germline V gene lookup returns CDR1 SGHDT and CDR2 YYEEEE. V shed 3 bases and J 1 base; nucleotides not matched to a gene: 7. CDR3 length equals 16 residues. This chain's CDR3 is CASSSPSGGPSYEQYF. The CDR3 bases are TGTGCCAGCAGCTCCCCTAGCGGGGGCCCTTCCTACGAGCAGTACTTC. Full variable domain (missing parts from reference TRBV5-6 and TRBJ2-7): DAGVTQSPTHLIKTRGQQVTLRCSPKSGHDTVSWYQQALGQGPQFIFQYYEEEERQRGNFPDRFSGHQFPNYSSELNVNALLLGDSALYLCASSSPSGGPSYEQYFGPGTRLTVT.